The present T cell receptor beta chain was sequenced within a study of blood T cells in healthy people across ages. In the study overall: About one barcoded beta molecule per two T cells was the capture yield of template switching.

This clonotype was found many times. What it binds is not known. Extraction yielded at least 5.5 micrograms of total RNA per sample. CDR3 size: 16 residues. V was cut by 7 bases and J by 3 bases, with 22 bases left in between. Germline V lookup: CDR1 WSHSY, CDR2 SAAADI. Study-level points and caveats: In long-lived donors, naive CD4+ cell counts and diversity exceeded those of aged donors.

A second roughly 7 to 12 cycle PCR used barcoded and J-beta primers. The authors tagged each cDNA molecule using a template-switch adaptor with 12 random nucleotides. TCRdb independently ran MiXCR on the 5' RACE reads; one entry per CDR3 protein. The sample holds about 1.8 million distinct CDR3 sequences, about 49% seen once. The gene calls are TRBV10-2 and TRBJ2-7, with a tentative D call TRBD2 (8 bases). The sequence derives from a woman aged 40 to 50 in good health. The sequenced material came from blood. The CDR3 DNA follows: TGCGCCAGCACCGCAGGGGGAGGACTAGCTGTCTACGAGCAGTACTTC. Residues: CASTAGGGLAVYEQYF.